This T cell receptor beta chain was identified during a study of T cells in Graves' hyperthyroidism and ophthalmopathy. Study-wide background: It was at initial diagnosis, before any treatment, that peripheral blood was collected. Regarding the study as a whole: Blood samples included most of the expanded thyroid clonotypes exceeding 0.001.

Extraction of PBMCs used roughly 9.4 ml of fresh peripheral blood. A word on this clonotype: Its cognate antigen is unknown.

The TCR beta CDR3 regions underwent amplification using RNA transcripts as the source. HTBI primers were the set used in a first-round RT-PCR of the TCR CDR3. Using its own MiXCR run on the multiplex PCR reads, TCRdb lists one record per CDR3 protein. There are about 130,000 distinct CDR3 sequences in the sample; approximately 20% occur only once, and around 70% lies in the top ten. Per germline, CDR1 MNHEY and CDR2 SMNVEV (reference sequence). This CDR3 contains 18 residues. V was clipped by 5 bases and J by 3 bases, with 24 bases between them. The clonotype originates from a woman aged 45 to 65 with Graves' hyperthyroidism that later progressed to Graves' ophthalmopathy. The sequenced sample was blood. The chain employs TRBV27 and TRBJ2-3; perhaps TRBD1 as D (5 bases). The CDR3 loop is CASSQPPQGPCGTDTQYF. CDR3 in DNA: TGTGCCAGCAGTCAACCCCCCCAGGGCCCATGCGGAACAGATACGCAGTATTTT.